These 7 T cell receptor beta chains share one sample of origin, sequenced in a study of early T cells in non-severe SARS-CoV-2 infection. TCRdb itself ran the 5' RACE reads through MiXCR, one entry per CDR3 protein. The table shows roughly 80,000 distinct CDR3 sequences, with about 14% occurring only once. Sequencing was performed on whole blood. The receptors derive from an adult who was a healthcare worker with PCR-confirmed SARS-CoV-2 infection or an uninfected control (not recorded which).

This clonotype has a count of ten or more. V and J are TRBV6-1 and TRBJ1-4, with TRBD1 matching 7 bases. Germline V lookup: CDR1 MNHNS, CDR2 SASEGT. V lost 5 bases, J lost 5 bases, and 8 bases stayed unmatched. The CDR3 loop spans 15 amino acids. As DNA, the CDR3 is TGTGCCAGCAGTCTTGAACGAGGGGGCAATGAAAAACTGTTTTTT. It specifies CASSLERGGNEKLFF.

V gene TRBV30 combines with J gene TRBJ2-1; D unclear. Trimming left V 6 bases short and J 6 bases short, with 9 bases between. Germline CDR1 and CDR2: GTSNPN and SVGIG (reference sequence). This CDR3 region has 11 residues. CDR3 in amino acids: CACYTGNEQFF. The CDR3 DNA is TGTGCCTGTTATACGGGCAATGAGCAGTTCTTC.

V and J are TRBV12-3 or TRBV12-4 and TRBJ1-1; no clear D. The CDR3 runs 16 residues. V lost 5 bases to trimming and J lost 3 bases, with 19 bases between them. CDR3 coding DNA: TGTGCCAGCAGTCGGGTGGCTCTCGGAGCGGACACTGAAGCTTTCTTT. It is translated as CASSRVALGADTEAFF.

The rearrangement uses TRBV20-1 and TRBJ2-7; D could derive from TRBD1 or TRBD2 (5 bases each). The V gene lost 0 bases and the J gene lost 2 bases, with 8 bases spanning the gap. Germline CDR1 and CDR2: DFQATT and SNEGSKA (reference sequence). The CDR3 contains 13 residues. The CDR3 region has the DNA TGCAGTGCTAGAGAGCAGGGAGCCTACGAGCAGTACTTC. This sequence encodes CSAREQGAYEQYF.

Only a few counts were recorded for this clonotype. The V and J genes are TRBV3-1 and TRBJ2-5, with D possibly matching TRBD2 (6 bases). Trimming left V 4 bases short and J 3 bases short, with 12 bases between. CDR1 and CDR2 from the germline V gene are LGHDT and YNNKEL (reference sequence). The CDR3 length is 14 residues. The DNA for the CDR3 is TGTGCCAGCAGCCCGAGCGGGCAGAAAGAGACCCAGTACTTC. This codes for CASSPSGQKETQYF.

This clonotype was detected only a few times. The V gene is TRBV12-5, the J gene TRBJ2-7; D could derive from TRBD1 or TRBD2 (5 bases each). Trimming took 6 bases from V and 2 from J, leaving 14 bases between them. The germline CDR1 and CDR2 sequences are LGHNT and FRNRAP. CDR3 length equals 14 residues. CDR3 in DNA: TGTGCTAGTGGACGCCGGGACGGACCCTACGAGCAGTACTTC. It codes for CASGRRDGPYEQYF.

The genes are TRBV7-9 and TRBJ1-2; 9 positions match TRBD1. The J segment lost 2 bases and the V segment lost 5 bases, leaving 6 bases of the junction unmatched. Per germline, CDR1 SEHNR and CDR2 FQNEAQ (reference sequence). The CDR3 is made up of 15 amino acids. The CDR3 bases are TGTGCCAGCAGCCCCTGGGACAGGGCGAACTATGGCTACACCTTC. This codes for CASSPWDRANYGYTF.